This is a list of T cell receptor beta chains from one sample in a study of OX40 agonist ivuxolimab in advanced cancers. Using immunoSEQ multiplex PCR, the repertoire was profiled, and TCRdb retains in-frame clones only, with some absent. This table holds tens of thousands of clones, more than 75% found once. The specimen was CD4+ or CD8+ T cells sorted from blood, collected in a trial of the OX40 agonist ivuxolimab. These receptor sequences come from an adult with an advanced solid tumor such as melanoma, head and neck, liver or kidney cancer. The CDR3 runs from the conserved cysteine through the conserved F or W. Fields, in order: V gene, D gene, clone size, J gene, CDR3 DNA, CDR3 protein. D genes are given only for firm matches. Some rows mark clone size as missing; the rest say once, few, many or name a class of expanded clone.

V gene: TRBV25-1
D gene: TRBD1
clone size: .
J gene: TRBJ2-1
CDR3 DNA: TGTGCCAGCAGCGCCGGGACAGGGGGCGCGAGGTCCTACAATGAGCAGTTCTTC
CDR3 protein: CASSAGTGGARSYNEQFF

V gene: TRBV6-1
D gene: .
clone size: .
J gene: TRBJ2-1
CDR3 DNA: TGTGCCAGCAGTGCATACCAGGGGTATGAGCAGTTCTTC
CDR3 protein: CASSAYQGYEQFF

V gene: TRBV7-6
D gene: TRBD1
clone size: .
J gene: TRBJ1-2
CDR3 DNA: TGTGCCAGCAGCCCTTGGACAGGACCGCAGGATGGCTACACCTTC
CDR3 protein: CASSPWTGPQDGYTF

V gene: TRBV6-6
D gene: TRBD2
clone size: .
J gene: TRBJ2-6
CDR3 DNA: TGTGCCAGCAGCGCGGGGGGGCCTGGGGCCAACGTCCTGACTTTC
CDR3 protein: CASSAGGPGANVLTF

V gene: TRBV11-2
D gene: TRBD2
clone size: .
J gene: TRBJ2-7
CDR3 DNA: TGTGCCAGCAGCCTCCAGCGGGAGGTCCCCTACGAGCAGTACTTC
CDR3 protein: CASSLQREVPYEQYF

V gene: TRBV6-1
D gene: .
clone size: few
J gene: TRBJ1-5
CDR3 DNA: TGTGCCAGCAGTGTTGGAGGTCACAATCAGCCCCAGCATTTT
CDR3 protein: CASSVGGHNQPQHF

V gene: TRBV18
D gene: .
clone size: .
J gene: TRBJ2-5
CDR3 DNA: TGTGCCAGCTCTATATCGGGCCAAGAGACCCAGTACTTC
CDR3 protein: CASSISGQETQYF

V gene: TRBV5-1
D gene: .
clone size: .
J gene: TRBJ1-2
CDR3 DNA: TGCGCCAGCAGCTTGGGAACGGAGGACATTGGCTACACCTTC
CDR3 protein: CASSLGTEDIGYTF

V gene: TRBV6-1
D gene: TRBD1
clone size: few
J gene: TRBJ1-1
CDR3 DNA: TGTGCCAGCAGTGAGTTGACAGGGGGCATAGGTGAAGCTTTCTTT
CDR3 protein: CASSELTGGIGEAFF

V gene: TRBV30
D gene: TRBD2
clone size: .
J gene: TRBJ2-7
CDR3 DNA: TGTGCCTTGTCCCGGGGGGTGGTCGGGGTGCAGTACTTC
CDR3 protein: CALSRGVVGVQYF

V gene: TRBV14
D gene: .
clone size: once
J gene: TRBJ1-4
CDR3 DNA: TGTGCCAGCAGCCAGGCCCGGTGGCAGGGTGAAGAAAAACTGTTTTTT
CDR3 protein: CASSQARWQGEEKLFF

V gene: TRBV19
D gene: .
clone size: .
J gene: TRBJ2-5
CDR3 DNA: TGTGCCAGTAGTATAGCAATAGGGCGGGAGACCCAGTACTTC
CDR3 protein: CASSIAIGRETQYF

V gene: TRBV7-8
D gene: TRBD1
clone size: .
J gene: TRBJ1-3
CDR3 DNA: TGTGCCAGCAGCGGGGGACAGGGAAACACCATATATTTT
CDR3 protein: CASSGGQGNTIYF

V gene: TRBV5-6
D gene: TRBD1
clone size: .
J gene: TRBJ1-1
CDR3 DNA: TGTGCCAGCAGCCCTGCACGGGACAGGGGCCCGGGCACTGAAGCTTTCTTT
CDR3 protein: CASSPARDRGPGTEAFF

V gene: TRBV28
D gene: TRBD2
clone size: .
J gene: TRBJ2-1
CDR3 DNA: TGTGCCAGCAGTTCAAACTCGGGACTAGCCTTTAATGAGCAGTTCTTC
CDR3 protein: CASSSNSGLAFNEQFF

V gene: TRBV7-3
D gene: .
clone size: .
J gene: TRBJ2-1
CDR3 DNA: TGTGCCAGCAGCTTAACTAGCTACAATGAGCAGTTCTTC
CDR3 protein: CASSLTSYNEQFF

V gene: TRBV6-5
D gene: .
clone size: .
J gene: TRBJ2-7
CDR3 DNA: TGTGCCAGCAGTTACAGGGGTTTGGACTCTTCCTACGAGCAGTACTTC
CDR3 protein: CASSYRGLDSSYEQYF

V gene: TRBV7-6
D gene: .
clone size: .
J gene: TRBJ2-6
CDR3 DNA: TGTGCCAGCAGCCGCTCTGGGGCCAACGTCCTGACTTTC
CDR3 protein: CASSRSGANVLTF

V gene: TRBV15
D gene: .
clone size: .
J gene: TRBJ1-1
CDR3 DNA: TGTGCCACCAGCAGAGAGGGCCTGAACACTGAAGCTTTCTTT
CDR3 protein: CATSREGLNTEAFF

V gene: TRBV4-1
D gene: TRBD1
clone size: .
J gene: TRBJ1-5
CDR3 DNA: TGCGCCAGCAGCCAGCAAACAGGGGGCGGAGGGAATCAGCCCCAGCATTTT
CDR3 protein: CASSQQTGGGGNQPQHF

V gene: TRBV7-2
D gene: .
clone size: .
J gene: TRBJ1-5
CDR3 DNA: TGTGCCAGCAGCTTAGGGTCAGAACAGCCCCAGCATTTT
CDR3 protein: CASSLGSEQPQHF

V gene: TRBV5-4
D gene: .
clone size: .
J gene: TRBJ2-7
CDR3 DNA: TGTGCCAGCAGCTCGAGGGACAAGGGCGGGGAGCAGTACTTC
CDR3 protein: CASSSRDKGGEQYF

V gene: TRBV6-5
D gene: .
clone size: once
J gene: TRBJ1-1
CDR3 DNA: TGTGCCAGCGGACAGCCACTCACTGAAGCTTTCTTT
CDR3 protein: CASGQPLTEAFF

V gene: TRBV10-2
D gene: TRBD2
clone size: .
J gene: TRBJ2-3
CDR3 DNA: TGCGCCAGCAGTCTTAGCGGGGGGACACCCGGTACGCAGTATTTT
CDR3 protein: CASSLSGGTPGTQYF

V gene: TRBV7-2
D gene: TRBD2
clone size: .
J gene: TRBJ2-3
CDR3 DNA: TGTGCCAGCAGCCGTCAAAAAAGCGGGAGAGGCACAGATACGCAGTATTTT
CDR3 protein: CASSRQKSGRGTDTQYF

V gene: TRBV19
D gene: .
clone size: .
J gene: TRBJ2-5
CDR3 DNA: TGTGCCAGTAAGGCACAGCTCTACCAAGAGACCCAGTACTTC
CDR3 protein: CASKAQLYQETQYF

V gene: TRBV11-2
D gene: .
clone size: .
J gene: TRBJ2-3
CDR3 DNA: TGTGCCAGCAGCTTAGTTACTGGGGTTCGGGATTTT
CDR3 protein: CASSLVTGVRDF

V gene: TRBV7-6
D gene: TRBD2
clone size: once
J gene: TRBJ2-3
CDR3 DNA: TGTGCCAGCAGCGACCTACCGGGACTAGCGGCCCTGGATACGCAGTATTTT
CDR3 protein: CASSDLPGLAALDTQYF

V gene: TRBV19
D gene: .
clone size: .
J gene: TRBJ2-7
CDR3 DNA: TGTGCCAGTAGTACGTCAGGGGTAGAGGCCTACGAGCAGTACTTC
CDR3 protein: CASSTSGVEAYEQYF

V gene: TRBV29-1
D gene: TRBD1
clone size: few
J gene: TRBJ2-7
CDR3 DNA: TGCAGCACTAAAGGGACAGGGAAAGCCGAGCAGTACTTC
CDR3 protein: CSTKGTGKAEQYF

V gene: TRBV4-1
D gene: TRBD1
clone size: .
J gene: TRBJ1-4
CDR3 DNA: TGCGCCAGCAGCCAACCTACCCAGGGGGCGCGCAATGAAAAACTGTTTTTT
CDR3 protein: CASSQPTQGARNEKLFF